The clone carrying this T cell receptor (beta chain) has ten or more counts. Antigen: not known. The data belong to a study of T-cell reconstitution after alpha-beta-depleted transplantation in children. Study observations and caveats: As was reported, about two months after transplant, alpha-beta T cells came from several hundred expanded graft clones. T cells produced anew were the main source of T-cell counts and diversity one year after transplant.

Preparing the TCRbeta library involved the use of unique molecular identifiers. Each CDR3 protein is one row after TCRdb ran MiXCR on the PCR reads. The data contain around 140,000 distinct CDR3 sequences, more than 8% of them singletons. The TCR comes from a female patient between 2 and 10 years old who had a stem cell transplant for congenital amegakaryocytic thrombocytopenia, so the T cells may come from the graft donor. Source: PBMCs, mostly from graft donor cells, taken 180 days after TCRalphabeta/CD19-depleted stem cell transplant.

The CDR3, as DNA: TGTGCCAGCAGCGTATTTGGACAGTTTGCAGATACGCAGTATTTT. This encodes CASSVFGQFADTQYF. The V and J genes are TRBV14 and TRBJ2-3; D perhaps matches TRBD1 (6 bases). Germline CDR1 SGHDN, CDR2 FVKESK. This CDR3 is built from 15 residues. The V end lost 5 bases, the J end lost 4 bases, and 16 bases lay between the germline ends.